What follows describes a single TCR beta chain. Patients at the Seattle site were enrolled during active infection and followed longitudinally. The V gene lost 2 bases and the J gene lost 5 bases, with 9 bases spanning the gap. The CDR3 sequence is 13 residues long. Germline V CDR1 and CDR2: SEHNR, FQNEAQ (reference sequence). This sample is drawn from a study of blood T cell repertoires in COVID-19. Method: immunoSEQ multiplex PCR; TCRdb's copy keeps in-frame clones and lacks some. The sample shows more than 300,000 clones, around 87% of them seen only once. The rearrangement uses TRBV7-9 and TRBJ2-5; D might be TRBD1 (6 bases). Source material: peripheral blood. This clonotype was obtained from a woman aged 25 to 39 with COVID-19, enrolled during active disease. CDR3 sequence: CASSLQGTETQYF. In DNA form, the CDR3 reads TGTGCCAGCAGCTTACAGGGGACGGAGACCCAGTACTTC.